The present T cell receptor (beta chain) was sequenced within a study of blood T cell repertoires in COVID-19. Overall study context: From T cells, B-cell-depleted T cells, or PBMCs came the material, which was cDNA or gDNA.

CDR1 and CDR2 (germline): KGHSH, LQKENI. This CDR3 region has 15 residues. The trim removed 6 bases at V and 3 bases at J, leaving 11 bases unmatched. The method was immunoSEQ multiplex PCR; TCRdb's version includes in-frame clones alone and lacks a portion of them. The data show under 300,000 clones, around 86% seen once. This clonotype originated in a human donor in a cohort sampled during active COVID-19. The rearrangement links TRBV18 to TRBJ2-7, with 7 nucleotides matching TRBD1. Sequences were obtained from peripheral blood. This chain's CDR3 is CASSLRQGPNYEQYF. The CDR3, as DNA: TGTGCCAGCTCTCTCAGACAGGGCCCTAACTACGAGCAGTACTTC.